This T cell receptor beta chain was profiled in a study of T-cell memory formation after mild COVID-19. 5'RACE with constant-segment primers yielded barcoded, UMI-tagged TCR alpha and TCR beta cDNA libraries. MiXCR, run by TCRdb on the 5' RACE reads, gives a single entry per CDR3 protein. The sample has a few hundred thousand distinct CDR3 sequences, roughly a quarter seen once. Study observations and caveats: SARS-CoV-2 specificity of second-wave clones peaking day 37 was unconfirmed. For contracting clones, CD4+ ones sat mainly in CM and EM, CD8+ in EMRA. Cross-reactive memory seemingly joined, as some responding clones were found in pre-infection memory.

This clonotype was found a few times. The antigen is undetermined. CDR3 length: 15 residues. The J segment lost 3 bases and the V segment lost 2 bases, leaving 2 bases of the junction unmatched. Germline loops: CDR1 SGHAT, CDR2 FQDESV (reference sequence). Sequencing was carried out using PBMCs or a T cell subset sorted from them (not recorded which). The chain uses TRBV11-1 and TRBJ2-7; 12 bases agree with TRBD2. The TCR sequence derives from an adult woman who had mild COVID-19 (a few samples of this study predate the infection). Cell type and time point are not known. The CDR3 DNA reads TGTGCCAGCAGCTTATCGACTAGCGGGGGCTACGAGCAGTACTTC. It is translated as CASSLSTSGGYEQYF.